This T cell receptor (beta chain) was found in a study of radiation and T cells in renal cell carcinoma. The table came from immunoSEQ multiplex PCR; TCRdb's copy has only in-frame clones and leaves some out. This sample has tens of thousands of clones, with 55% to 75% found just once. Note on this clone: Its antigen is not known.

General observations from the study: Dominant CDR3 motifs occupied more repertoire in irradiated than control tumors.

There are 13 residues in the CDR3. V was trimmed by 2 bases and J by 3 bases, leaving 10 bases between them. Per the germline V gene, CDR1 is GTSNPN and CDR2 is SVGIG (reference sequence). The treatment: treatment-naive control, cytoreductive nephrectomy. This renal cell carcinoma was of the clear cell type. Sequencing was performed on tumor tissue, taken from a patient whose treatment was nephrectomy without radiotherapy. This chain joins TRBV30 and TRBJ1-1, with D possibly TRBD1 on 5 matching bases. This clonotype was sampled from a man aged 40-49 years with renal cell carcinoma. CDR3 DNA sequence: TGTGCCTGGAGTACCCAGGGAGACACTGAAGCTTTCTTT. It is translated as CAWSTQGDTEAFF.